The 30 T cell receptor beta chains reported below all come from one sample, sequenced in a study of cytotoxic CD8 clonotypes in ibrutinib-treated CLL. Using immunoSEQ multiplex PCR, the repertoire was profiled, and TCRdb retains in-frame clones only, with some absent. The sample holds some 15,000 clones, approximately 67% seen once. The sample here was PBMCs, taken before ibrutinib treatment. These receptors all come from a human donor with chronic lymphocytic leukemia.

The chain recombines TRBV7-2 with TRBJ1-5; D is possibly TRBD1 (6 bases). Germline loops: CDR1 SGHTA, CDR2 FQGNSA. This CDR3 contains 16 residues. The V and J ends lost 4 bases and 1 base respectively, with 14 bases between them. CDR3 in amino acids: CASSSWGGLSNQPQHF. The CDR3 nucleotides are TGTGCCAGCAGCTCCTGGGGGGGGCTGAGCAATCAGCCCCAGCATTTT. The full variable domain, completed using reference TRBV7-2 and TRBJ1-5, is GAGVSQSPSNKVTEKGKDVELRCDPISGHTALYWYRQSLGQGLEFLIYFQGNSAPDKSGLPSDRFSAERTGGSVSTLTIQRTQQEDSAVYLCASSSWGGLSNQPQHFGDGTRLSIL.

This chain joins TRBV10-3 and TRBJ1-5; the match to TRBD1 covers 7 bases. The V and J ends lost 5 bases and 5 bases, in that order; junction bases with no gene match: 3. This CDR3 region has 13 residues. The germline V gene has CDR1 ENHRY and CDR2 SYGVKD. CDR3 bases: TGTGCCATCAGTCCCGACAGGGATCAGCCCCAGCATTTT. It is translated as CAISPDRDQPQHF.

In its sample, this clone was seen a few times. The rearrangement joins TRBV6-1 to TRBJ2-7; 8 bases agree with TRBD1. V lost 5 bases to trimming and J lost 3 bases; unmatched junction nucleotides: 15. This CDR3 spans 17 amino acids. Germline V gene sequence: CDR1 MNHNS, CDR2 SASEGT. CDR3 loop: CASSKGAGGALNYEQYF. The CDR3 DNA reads TGTGCCAGCAGTAAAGGGGCAGGGGGCGCCTTGAACTACGAGCAGTACTTC.

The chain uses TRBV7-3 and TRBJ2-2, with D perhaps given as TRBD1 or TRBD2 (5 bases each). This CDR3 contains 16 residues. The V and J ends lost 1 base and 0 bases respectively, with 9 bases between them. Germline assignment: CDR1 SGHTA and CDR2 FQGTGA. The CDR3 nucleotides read TGTGCCAGCAGCTTAATCGTGGGGGCGAACACCGGGGAGCTGTTTTTT. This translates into CASSLIVGANTGELFF.

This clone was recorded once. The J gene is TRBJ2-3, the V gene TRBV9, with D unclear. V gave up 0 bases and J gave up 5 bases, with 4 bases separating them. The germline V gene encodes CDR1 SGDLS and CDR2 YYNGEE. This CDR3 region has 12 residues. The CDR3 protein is CASSVGGDTQYF. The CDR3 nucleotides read TGTGCCAGCAGCGTAGGCGGAGATACGCAGTATTTT.

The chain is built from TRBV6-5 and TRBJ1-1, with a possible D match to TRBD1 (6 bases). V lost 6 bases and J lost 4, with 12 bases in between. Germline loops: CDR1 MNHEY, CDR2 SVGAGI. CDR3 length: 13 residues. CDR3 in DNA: TGTGCCAGCAGGAGACAGGTTGTCACTGAAGCTTTCTTT. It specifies CASRRQVVTEAFF.

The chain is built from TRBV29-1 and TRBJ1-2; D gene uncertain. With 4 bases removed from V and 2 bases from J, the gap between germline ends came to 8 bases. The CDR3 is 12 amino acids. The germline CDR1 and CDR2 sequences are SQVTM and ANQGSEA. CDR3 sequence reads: CSVVFSNYGYTF. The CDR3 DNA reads TGCAGCGTTGTGTTCTCGAACTATGGCTACACCTTC.

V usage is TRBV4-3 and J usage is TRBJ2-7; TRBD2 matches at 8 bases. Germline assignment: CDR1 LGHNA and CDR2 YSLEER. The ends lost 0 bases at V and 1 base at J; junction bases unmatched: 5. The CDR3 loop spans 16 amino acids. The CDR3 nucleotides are TGCGCCAGCAGCCAAGACCCCGGGGGGGGTTCCTACGAGCAGTACTTC. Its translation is CASSQDPGGGSYEQYF.

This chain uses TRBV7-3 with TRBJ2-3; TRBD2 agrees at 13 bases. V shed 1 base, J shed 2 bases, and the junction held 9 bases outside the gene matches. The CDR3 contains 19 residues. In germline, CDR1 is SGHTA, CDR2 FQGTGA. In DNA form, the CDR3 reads TGTGCCAGCAGCTTAATCCCCAGGACTAGCGGGAGAAACACAGATACGCAGTATTTT. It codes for CASSLIPRTSGRNTDTQYF.

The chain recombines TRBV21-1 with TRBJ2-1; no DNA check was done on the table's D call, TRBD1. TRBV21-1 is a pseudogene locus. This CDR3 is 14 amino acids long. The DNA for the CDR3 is TGTGCCAGCAGAGTACACCATTCCGACAATGAGCAGTTCTTC. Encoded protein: CASRVHHSDNEQFF.

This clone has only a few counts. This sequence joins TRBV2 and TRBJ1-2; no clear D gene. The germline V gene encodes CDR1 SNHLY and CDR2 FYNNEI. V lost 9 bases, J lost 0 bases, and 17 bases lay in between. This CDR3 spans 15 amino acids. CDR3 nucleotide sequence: TGTGCCAGGCTCGCGTCCGGCCAGACTAACTATGGCTACACCTTC. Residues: CARLASGQTNYGYTF.

CDR3 bases: TGTGCCAGCAGCCAAGAGGGAAAGGCGGGGGACGAGCAGTACTTC. Its protein product is CASSQEGKAGDEQYF. The chain is built from TRBV4-2 and TRBJ2-7, with 7 bases that match TRBD2. The CDR3 is 15 amino acids. CDR1 LGHNA and CDR2 YNFKEQ come from the germline V gene. After removal of 0 bases from V and 5 bases from J, the junction contained 7 bases not matched to a gene.

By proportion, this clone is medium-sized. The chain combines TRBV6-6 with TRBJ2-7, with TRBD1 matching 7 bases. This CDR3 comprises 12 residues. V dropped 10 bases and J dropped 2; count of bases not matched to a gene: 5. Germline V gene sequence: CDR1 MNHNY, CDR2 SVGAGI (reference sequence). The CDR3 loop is CATITGAYEQYF. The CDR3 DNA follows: TGTGCCACCATCACAGGGGCCTACGAGCAGTACTTC.

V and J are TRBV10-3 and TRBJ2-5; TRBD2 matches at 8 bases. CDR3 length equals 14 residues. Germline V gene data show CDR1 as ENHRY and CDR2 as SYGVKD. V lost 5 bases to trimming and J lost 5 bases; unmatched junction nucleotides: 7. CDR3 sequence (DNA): TGTGCCATCAGTACGCGGGGGGTCGCGGAGACCCAGTACTTC. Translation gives CAISTRGVAETQYF.

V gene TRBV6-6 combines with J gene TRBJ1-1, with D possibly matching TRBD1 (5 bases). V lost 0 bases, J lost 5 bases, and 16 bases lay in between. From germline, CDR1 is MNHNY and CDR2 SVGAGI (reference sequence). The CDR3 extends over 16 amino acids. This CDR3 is CASSYSIGQGWTEAFF. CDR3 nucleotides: TGTGCCAGCAGTTACTCGATAGGGCAGGGTTGGACTGAAGCTTTCTTT.

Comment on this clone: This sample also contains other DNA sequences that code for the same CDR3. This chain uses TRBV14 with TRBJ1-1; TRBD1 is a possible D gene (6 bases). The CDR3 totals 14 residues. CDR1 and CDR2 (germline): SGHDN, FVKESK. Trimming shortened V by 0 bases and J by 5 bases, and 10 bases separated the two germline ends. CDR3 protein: CASSQDRGGTEAFF. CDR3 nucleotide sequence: TGTGCCAGCAGCCAAGATAGGGGGGGGACTGAAGCTTTCTTT.

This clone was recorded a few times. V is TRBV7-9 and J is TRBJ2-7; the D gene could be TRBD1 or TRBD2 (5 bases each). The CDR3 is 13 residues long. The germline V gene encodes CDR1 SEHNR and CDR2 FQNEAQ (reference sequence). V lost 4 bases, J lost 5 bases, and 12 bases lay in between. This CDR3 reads CASSSVGTHEQYF. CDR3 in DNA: TGTGCCAGCAGCTCCGTCGGGACCCACGAGCAGTACTTC.

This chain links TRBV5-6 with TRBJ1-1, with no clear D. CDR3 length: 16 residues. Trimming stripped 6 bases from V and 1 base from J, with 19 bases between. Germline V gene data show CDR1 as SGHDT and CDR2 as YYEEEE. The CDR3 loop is CASTPRTLIKNTEAFF. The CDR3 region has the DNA TGTGCCAGCACCCCCCGGACCTTAATCAAGAACACTGAAGCTTTCTTT.

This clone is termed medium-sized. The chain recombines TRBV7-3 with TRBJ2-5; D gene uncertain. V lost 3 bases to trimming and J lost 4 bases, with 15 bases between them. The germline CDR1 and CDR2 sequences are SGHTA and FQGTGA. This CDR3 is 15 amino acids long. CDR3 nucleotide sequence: TGTGCCAGCAGCTTTTCGGCCCGGATAGGAGAGACCCAGTACTTC. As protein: CASSFSARIGETQYF.

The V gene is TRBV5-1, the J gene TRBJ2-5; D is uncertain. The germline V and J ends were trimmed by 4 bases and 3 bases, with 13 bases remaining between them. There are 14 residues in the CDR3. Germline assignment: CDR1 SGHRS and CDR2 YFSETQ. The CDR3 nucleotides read TGCGCCAGCAGCCAACCGAACAGTGAAGAGACCCAGTACTTC. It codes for CASSQPNSEETQYF. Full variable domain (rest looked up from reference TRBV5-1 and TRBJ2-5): KAGVTQTPRYLIKTRGQQVTLSCSPISGHRSVSWYQQTPGQGLQFLFEYFSETQRNKGNFPGRFSGRQFSNSRSEMNVSTLELGDSALYLCASSQPNSEETQYFGPGTRLLVL.

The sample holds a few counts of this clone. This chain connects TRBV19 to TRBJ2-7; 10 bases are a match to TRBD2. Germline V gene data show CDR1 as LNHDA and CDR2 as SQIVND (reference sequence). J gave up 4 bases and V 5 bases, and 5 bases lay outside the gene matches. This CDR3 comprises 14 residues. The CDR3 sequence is CASSLAGARYEQYF. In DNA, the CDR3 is TGTGCCAGTAGTCTAGCGGGGGCGAGGTACGAGCAGTACTTC. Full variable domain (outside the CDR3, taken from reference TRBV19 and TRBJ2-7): DGGITQSPKYLFRKEGQNVTLSCEQNLNHDAMYWYRQDPGQGLRLIYYSQIVNDFQKGDIAEGYSVSREKKESFPLTVTSAQKNPTAFYLCASSLAGARYEQYFGPGTRLTVT.

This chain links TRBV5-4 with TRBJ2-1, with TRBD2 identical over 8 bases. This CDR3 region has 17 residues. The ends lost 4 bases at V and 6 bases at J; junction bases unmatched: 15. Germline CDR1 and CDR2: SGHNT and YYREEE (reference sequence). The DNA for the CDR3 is TGTGCCAGCAGCCCTCGGGGGAGCGGGGGCACGTTCAATGAGCAGTTCTTC. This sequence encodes CASSPRGSGGTFNEQFF.

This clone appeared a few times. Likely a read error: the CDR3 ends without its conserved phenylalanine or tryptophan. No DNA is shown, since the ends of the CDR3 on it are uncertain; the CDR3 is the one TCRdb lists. The CDR3 region is CASSTLSTVAGMWH. The V and J genes are TRBV19 and TRBJ1-4. The CDR3 is 14 amino acids long, termini counted. Germline V gene data show CDR1 as LNHDA and CDR2 as SQIVND (reference sequence).

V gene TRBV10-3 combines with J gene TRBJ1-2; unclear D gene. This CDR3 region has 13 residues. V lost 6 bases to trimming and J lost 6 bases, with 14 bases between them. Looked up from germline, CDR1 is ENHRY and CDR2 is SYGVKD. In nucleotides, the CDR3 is TGTGCCATCAGAGAAAACCCGGGAAATGGCTACACCTTC. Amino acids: CAIRENPGNGYTF.

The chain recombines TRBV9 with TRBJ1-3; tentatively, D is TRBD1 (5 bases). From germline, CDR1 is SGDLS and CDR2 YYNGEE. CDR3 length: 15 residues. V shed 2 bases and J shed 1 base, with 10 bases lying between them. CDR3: CASSVGKGSGNTIYF. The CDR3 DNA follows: TGTGCCAGCAGCGTCGGGAAGGGGTCTGGAAACACCATATATTTT.

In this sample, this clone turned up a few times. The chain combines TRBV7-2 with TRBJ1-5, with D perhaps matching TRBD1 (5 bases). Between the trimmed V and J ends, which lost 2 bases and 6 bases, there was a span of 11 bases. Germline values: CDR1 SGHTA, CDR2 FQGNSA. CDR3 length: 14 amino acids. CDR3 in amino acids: CASSLSQGGQPQHF. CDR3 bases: TGTGCCAGCAGCTTAAGTCAGGGAGGTCAGCCCCAGCATTTT.

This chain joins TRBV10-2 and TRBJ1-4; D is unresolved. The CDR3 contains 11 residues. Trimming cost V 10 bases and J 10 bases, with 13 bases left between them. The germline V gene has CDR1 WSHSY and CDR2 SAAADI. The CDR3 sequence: CATEDRGKLFF. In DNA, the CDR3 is TGCGCCACCGAAGATCGGGGAAAACTGTTTTTT.

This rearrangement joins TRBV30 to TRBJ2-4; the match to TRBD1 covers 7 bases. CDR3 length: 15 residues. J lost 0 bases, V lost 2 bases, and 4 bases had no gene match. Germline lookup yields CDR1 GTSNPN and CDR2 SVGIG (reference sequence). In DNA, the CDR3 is TGTGCCTGGAGTACGGGACAGCTAGCCAAAAACATTCAGTACTTC. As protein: CAWSTGQLAKNIQYF.

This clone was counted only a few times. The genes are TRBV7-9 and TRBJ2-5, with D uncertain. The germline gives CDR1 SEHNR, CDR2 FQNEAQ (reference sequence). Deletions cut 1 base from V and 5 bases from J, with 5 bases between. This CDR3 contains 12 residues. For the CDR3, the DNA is TGTGCCAGCAGCTTAGTGGGCGAGACCCAGTACTTC. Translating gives CASSLVGETQYF.

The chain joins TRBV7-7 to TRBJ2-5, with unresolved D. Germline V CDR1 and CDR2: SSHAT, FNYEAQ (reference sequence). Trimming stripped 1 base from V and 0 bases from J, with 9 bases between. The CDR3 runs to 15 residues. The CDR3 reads CASSLDGPDQETQYF. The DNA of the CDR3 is TGTGCCAGCAGCTTAGACGGGCCGGACCAAGAGACCCAGTACTTC.